This TCR beta chain was obtained from a study of cytomegalovirus exposure and HLA in healthy donors. Study-wide findings and caveats: Further analysis, carried out later, found HLA-associated TCR beta chains more clonally expanded than equally common other chains. Per a later analysis, 15,000 to 20,000 TCR beta sequences showed association with HLA alleles at 0.05 false discovery rate. Later analysis identified a missense DCLRE1C variant that was linked to TCR beta V- and J-gene trimming. Across donors, sequencing depth was assumed by presence/absence analyses to be roughly uniform.

This CDR3 region has 13 residues. CDR1 LGHNT and CDR2 FRNRAP come from the germline V gene. The V and J ends lost 6 bases and 2 bases respectively, with 9 bases between them. Turning to this clone: The antigen is unknown.

The study ran its PCR with 60 Vbeta and 13 Jbeta primers. Only in-frame clones appear in the TCRdb table, and some are missing; sequencing was by immunoSEQ multiplex PCR. The sample lists roughly 140,000 clones, about 80% occurring once. The gene calls are TRBV12-5 and TRBJ2-3; D may be TRBD1 (6 bases). This sequence was found in a man aged 35-49 years in good health and CMV-seronegative. Sequencing input: PBMCs. The CDR3 region is CASGDRVTDTQYF. DNA of the CDR3: TGTGCTAGTGGGGACAGAGTCACAGATACGCAGTATTTT.